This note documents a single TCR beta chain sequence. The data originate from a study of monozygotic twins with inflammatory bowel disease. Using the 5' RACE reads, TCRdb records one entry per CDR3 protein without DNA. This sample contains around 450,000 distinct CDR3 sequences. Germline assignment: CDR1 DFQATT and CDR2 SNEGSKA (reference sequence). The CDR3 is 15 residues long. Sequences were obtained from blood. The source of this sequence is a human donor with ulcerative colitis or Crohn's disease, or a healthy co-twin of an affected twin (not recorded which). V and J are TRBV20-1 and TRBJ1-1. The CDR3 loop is CSASIAFFMNTEAFF.